This T cell receptor (beta chain) was retrieved from a study of shared clonotypes between healthy human individuals (dated by TCRdb to 2019 to 2021). The study in broad terms: The cohort comprised a couple of women and a few men aged 18 to 49 years. For each donor, CD4 naive and CD4 memory were each run on three plates, CD8 naive on two plates, and CD8 memory on one plate. Blood TCR repertoires of about 5 healthy adults were deeply sequenced to estimate repertoire size and the extent of clonotype sharing between individuals. Libraries were prepared and TCR repertoires were sequenced by different laboratories using diverse techniques, in order to increase sequencing depth and limit assay-specific biases. Each donor's leukapheresis produced roughly between about 0.85 and 10 billion PBMCs. Overall results and qualifications from the work: Sampling was restricted to blood, and TCR repertoires in tissue are likely to differ from TCR repertoires in blood. The genetic and exposure-history diversity represented was limited by the small number of donors. Higher generation probabilities were observed for clonotypes shared by all four sorted-subset donors than for non-shared clonotypes. Pairwise subsampling led to the expectation that sequencing depth would affect the degree of clonotype sharing among donors. When a handful of donors were compared, the shared fraction of clonotypes was roughly 5% for naive CD4, around 3.6% for naive CD8, 2% to 2.5% for memory CD4, and 0.4% for memory CD8. Even with the large sequencing depth, rarefaction of the sorted-subset datasets indicated that sequencing was incomplete. Estimated clonotype richness was generally larger for naive than for memory subsets.

TCR CDR3 regions were amplified from genomic DNA by multiplex PCR using the deep immunoSEQ assay. Extracted genomic DNA from each cell subset was spread evenly across all wells of several immunoSEQ 96-well plates, with each plate serving as a replicate. For sorted subsets, each replicate PCR was loaded with roughly 200 ng genomic DNA, equivalent to 25,000 to 30,000 T cell genomes. Purified libraries were quantified with a Qubit 3.0 fluorometer, sized on a Bioanalyzer 2100, and re-quantified with the KAPA Library Quantification kit. Each immunoSEQ 96-well plate was sequenced on its own single-read 150-cycle Illumina NextSeq 550 flow cell. The study's processing was this. Because the immunoSEQ output included only junctional sequences and no quality scores, the filtering could not be the same as the filtering used for full-length reads. Sequences were annotated with PyIR, a Python wrapper for IgBLAST v1.9, using IMGT germline references to assign V/J genes and CDR3. Reads were filtered out if the reads had weak V/J assignments (E-value above 1e-6), no CDR3, stop codons, out-of-frame junctions, or ambiguous translated residues. V3J clonotypes were defined as sequences sharing the same inferred V gene, J gene, and CDR3 amino acid sequence. The percentage overlap between two repertoires was calculated by dividing the number of shared unique clonotypes by the size of the smaller repertoire. Repertoire richness was assessed with RTK rarefaction, the Chao1 estimator, and Recon v2.1 estimates of unobserved clonotypes. For all TCRbeta clonotypes obtained by the gDNA method from a handful of donors, generation probabilities were computed with OLGA. What TCRdb holds here is the immuneACCESS table cut down to in-frame rearrangements. Part of the clones is not present; checked against another copy, under half of the missing clones reflect an unresolved V gene, and the others are unexplained. The V and J calls and the clone size are those of that table, but D and trimming were determined from the DNA. In this sample the table shows about 2.1 million clones, 90% to 95% of which occur a single time. Approximately 1.7% of the sample is taken by the ten largest.

Reading the germline V gene gives CDR1 MDHEN and CDR2 SYDVKM. The CDR3 numbers 16 residues from cysteine through phenylalanine. The DNA shown is the 48-base CDR3, in frame from base 1. Trimming leaves V shorter by 1 base and J shorter by 7 bases, with the junction holding 6 bases beyond the gene matches. This clone has just one count. This clone's antigen is unknown. No base qualities exist here, and no much larger clone lies one base off it. CD8 naive samples were CD45RO-negative cells positively selected for CCR7, giving a CD45RA+CCR7+ population that excluded TemRA cells. Healthy HIV-negative adults with no recently reported acute infections or vaccinations were included as donors. Every donor was a Caucasian adult residing in Nashville, Tennessee, USA. Blood was collected by leukapheresis, and PBMCs were isolated by Ficoll-Histopaque density gradient centrifugation and then cryopreserved in liquid nitrogen vapor phase. Analytical flow cytometry was used to check the purity and quantity of each magnetically sorted T cell population. Genomic DNA was isolated from every sorted fraction and measured by UV absorbance on a Nanodrop 2000c.

Rearrangement joined TRBV28 to TRBJ2-3, and TRBD1 aligns with 12 junction nucleotides. This receptor was taken from a man between 18 and 29 years old in good health. Some clones in this sample may be carry-over from other donors' samples. Sequencing input: naive CD8+ T cells from PBMCs. Reading the label with the study, this specimen's cell subset or site is: CD45RA+CCR7+. In nucleotides, the sequence is TGTGCCAGCAGTTTATCCCGGGACAGGGGGCTGAATACGCAGTATTTT. It translates to CASSLSRDRGLNTQYF.